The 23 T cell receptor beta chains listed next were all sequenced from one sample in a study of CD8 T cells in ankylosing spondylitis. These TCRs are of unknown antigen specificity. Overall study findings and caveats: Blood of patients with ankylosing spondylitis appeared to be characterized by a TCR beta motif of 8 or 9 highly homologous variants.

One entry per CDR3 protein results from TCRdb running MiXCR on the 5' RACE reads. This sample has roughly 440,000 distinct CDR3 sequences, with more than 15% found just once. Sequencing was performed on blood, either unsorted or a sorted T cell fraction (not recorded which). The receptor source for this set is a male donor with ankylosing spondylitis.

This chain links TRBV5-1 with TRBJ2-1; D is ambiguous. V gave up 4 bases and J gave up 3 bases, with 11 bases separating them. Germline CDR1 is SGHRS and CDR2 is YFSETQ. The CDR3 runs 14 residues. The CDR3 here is CASSTNSFYNEQFF. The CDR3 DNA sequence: TGCGCCAGCAGCACCAACAGTTTCTACAATGAGCAGTTCTTC.

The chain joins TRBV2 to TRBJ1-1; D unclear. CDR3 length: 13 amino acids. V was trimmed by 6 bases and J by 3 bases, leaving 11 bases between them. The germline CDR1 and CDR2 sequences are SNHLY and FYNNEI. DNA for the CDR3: TGTGCCAGCAGGGGTGGGAGCGACACTGAAGCTTTCTTT. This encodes CASRGGSDTEAFF.

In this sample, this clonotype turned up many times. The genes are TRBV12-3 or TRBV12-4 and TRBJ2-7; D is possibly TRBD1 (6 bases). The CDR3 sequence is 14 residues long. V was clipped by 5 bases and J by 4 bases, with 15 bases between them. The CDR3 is CASSPDGTPYEQYF. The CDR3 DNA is TGTGCCAGCAGTCCGGACGGGACACCTTACGAGCAGTACTTC.

CDR3 region: CSVRPESAGLFASTDTQYF. The CDR3 DNA is TGCAGCGTGAGACCGGAGTCGGCAGGATTATTCGCTAGCACAGATACGCAGTATTTT. The chain is built from TRBV29-1 and TRBJ2-3; D gene uncertain. Trimming shortened V by 6 bases and J by 0 bases, and 28 bases separated the two germline ends. Germline CDR1 SQVTM, CDR2 ANQGSEA. CDR3 size: 19 residues.

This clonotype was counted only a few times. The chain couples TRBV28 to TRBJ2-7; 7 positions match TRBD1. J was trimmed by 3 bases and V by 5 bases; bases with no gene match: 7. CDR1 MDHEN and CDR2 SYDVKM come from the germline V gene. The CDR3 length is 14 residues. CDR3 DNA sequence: TGTGCCAGCAGTATGACAGGGAAAGTCTACGAGCAGTACTTC. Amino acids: CASSMTGKVYEQYF.

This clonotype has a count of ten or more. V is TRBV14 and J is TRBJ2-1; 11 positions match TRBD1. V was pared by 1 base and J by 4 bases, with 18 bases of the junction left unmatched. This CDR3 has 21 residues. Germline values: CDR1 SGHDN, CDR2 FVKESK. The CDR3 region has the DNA TGTGCCAGCAGCCAAGTTTTTGGACAGGGGGCGAACTGGCAATTATACAATGAGCAGTTCTTC. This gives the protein CASSQVFGQGANWQLYNEQFF. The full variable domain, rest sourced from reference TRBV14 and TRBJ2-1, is EAGVTQFPSHSVIEKGQTVTLRCDPISGHDNLYWYRRVMGKEIKFLLHFVKESKQDESGMPNNRFLAERTGGTYSTLKVQPAELEDSGVYFCASSQVFGQGANWQLYNEQFFGPGTRLTVL.

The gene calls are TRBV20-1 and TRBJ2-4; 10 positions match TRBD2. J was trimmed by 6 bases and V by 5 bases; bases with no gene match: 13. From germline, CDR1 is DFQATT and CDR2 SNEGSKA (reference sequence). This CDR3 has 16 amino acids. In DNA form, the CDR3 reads TGCAGTGCTGAATCCACCCAGCGGGGGGGGATAAACATTCAGTACTTC. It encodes CSAESTQRGGINIQYF.

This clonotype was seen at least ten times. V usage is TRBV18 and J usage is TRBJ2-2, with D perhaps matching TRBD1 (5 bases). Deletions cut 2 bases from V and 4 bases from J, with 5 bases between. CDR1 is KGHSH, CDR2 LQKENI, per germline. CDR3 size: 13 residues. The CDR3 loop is CASSPDSTGELFF. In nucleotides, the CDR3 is TGTGCCAGCTCACCAGACAGCACCGGGGAGCTGTTTTTT.

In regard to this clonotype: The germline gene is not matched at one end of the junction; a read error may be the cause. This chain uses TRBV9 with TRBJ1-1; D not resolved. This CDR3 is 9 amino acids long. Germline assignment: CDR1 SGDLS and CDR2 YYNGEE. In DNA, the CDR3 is TGTGCCAGCCGCCGGACTGGAGTCTTT. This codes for CASRRTGVF.

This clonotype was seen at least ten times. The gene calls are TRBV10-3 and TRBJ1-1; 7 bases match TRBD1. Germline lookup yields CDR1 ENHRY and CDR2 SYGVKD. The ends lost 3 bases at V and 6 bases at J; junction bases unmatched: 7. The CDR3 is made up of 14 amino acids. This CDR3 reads CAISDYTGEAEAFF. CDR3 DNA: TGTGCCATCAGTGACTACACAGGGGAGGCTGAAGCTTTCTTT.

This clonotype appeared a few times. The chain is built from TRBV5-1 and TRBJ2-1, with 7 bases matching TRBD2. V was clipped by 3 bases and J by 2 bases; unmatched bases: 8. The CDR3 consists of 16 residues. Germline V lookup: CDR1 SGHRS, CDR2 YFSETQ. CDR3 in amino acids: CASSSASGVAYNEQFF. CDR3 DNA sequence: TGCGCCAGCAGCTCAGCTAGCGGAGTAGCCTACAATGAGCAGTTCTTC.

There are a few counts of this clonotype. The CDR3 protein is CASSPTGESTDTQYF. CDR3 DNA: TGCGCCAGCAGCCCGACGGGGGAGTCCACAGATACGCAGTATTTT. The V call is TRBV5-1, the J call TRBJ2-3; tentative D call: TRBD2 (6 bases). The CDR3 has 15 amino acids. V was clipped by 4 bases and J by 2 bases, with 14 bases between them. The germline gives CDR1 SGHRS, CDR2 YFSETQ.

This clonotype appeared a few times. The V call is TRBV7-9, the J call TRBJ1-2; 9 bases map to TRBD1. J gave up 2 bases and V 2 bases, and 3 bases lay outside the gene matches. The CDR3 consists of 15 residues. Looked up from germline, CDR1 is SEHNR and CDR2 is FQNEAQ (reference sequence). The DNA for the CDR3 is TGTGCCAGCAGCTTATGGGACAGGGAGAACTATGGCTACACCTTC. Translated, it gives CASSLWDRENYGYTF.

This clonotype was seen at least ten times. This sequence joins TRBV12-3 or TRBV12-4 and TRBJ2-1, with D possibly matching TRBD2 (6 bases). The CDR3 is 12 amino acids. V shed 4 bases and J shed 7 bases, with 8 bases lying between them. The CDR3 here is CASSSRGNEQFF. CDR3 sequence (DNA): TGTGCCAGCAGTTCACGGGGGAATGAGCAGTTCTTC.

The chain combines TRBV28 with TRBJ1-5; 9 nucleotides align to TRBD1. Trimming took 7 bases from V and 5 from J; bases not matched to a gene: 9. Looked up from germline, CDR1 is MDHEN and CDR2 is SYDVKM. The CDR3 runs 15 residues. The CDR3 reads CASTKRGTGYQPQHF. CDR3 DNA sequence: TGTGCCAGCACCAAACGCGGGACAGGGTATCAGCCCCAGCATTTT.

The CDR3 is CASSDGQGDTDTQYF. The CDR3 region has the DNA TGCGCCAGCAGTGATGGACAGGGTGATACAGATACGCAGTATTTT. V gene TRBV10-2 combines with J gene TRBJ2-3; 8 bases are a match to TRBD1. Germline V lookup: CDR1 WSHSY, CDR2 SAAADI. The CDR3 is 15 amino acids. Trimming cost V 3 bases and J 3 bases; bases outside gene matches: 5.

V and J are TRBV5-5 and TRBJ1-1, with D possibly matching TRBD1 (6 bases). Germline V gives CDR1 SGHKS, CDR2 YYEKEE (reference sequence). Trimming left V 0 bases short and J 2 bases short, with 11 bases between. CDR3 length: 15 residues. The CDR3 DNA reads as TGTGCCAGCAGCTTGGTAGGGGGAGTTAACACTGAAGCTTTCTTT. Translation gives CASSLVGGVNTEAFF.

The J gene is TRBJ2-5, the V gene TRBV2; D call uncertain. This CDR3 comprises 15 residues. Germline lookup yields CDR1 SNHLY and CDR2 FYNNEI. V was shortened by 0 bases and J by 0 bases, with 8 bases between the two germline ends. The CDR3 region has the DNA TGTGCCAGCAGTGAAGCGGTGGGTTACCAAGAGACCCAGTACTTC. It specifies CASSEAVGYQETQYF.

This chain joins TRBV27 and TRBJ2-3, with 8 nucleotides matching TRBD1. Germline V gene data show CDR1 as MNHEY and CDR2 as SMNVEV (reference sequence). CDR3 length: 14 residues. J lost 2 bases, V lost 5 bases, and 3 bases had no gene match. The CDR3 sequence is CASSDRGDTDTQYF. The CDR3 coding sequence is TGTGCCAGCAGTGACAGGGGTGACACAGATACGCAGTATTTT.

CDR3 sequence: CASSTPGTSGANEQFF. Written as DNA, the CDR3 is TGTGCCAGCAGTACCCCCGGGACTAGCGGGGCGAATGAGCAGTTCTTC. The chain has TRBV3-1 and TRBJ2-1, with TRBD2 matching over 13 bases. The CDR3 runs 16 residues. J was trimmed by 7 bases and V by 6 bases; bases with no gene match: 9. CDR1 and CDR2 (germline): LGHDT, YNNKEL (reference sequence).

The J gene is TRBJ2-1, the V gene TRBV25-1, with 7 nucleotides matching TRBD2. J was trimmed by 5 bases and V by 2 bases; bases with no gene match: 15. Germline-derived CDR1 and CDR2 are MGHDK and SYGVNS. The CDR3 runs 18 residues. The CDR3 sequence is CASSEDLGGPSGDNEQFF. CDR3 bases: TGTGCCAGCAGTGAAGATCTGGGTGGGCCCAGCGGGGACAATGAGCAGTTCTTC.

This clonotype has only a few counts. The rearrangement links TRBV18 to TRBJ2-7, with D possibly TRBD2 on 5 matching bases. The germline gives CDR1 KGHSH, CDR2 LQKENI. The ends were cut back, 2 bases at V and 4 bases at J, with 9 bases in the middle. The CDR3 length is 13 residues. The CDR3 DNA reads TGTGCCAGCTCACCAAATTCGGGGTACGAGCAGTACTTC. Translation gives CASSPNSGYEQYF.

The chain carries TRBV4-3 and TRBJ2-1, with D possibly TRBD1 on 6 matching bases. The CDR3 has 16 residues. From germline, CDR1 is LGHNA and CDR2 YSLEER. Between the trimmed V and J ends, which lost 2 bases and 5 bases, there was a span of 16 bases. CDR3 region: CASSQSEGGWDNEQFF. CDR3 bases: TGCGCCAGCAGCCAATCCGAAGGGGGTTGGGACAATGAGCAGTTCTTC.